This record looks at one T cell receptor (beta chain) sequence and its context. The antigen remains undetermined. The data originate from a study of T cell responses to AZD1222 COVID-19 vaccine. Points from the study as a whole: All repertoire sampling was performed exclusively after the peak T cell response. Compared with day 0, the breadth and depth of the Spike-specific TCR repertoire rose significantly after two doses of AZD1222. Spike was spanned by vaccine-associated CD4 TCRs, which were dominant at 160-218 and 743-854. Reports say nearly half of spike-specific TCRs go after unmutated variant regions.

This CDR3 spans 15 amino acids. V dropped 0 bases and J dropped 5 bases, with 13 bases sitting between them. CDR1 MNHEY and CDR2 SVGAGI come from the germline V gene. The repertoire was sequenced with immunoSEQ multiplex PCR; TCRdb's copy has only in-frame clones and lacks some. This sample yields over 150,000 clones, of which roughly 88% are seen a single time; under 14% belongs to the top ten. Specimen: peripheral blood, collected 28 days after the second AZD1222 dose. The V call is TRBV6-5, the J call TRBJ1-1, with D maybe TRBD1 (5 bases). The receptor's source is an adult who received the AZD1222 COVID-19 vaccine. CDR3 sequence: CASSYSAGWGTEAFF. In nucleotides, the CDR3 is TGTGCCAGCAGTTACTCGGCAGGGTGGGGAACTGAAGCTTTCTTT.